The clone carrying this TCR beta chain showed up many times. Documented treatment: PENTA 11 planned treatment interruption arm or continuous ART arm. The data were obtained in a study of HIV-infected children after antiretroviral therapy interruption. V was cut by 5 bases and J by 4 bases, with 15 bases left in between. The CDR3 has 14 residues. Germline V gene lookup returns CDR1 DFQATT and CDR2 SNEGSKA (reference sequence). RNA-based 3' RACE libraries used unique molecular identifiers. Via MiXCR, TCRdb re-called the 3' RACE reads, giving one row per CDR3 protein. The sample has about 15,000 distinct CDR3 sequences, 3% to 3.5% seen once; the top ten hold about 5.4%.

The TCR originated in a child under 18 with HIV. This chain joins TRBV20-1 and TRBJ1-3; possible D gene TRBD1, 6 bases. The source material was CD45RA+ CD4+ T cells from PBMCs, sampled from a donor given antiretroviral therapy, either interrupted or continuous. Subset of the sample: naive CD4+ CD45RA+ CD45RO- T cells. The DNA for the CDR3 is TGCAGTGCTGGAGCGGGGGCGAAAGGAAACACCATATATTTT. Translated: CSAGAGAKGNTIYF.